This is a list of T cell receptor beta chains from one sample in a study of CD8+CD57+ T cells in acquired aplastic anemia. TCRdb called the reads again in MiXCR, with one record for every CDR3 protein. The data hold about 240,000 distinct CDR3 sequences, with around 45% observed a single time. Sequencing input: sorted CD4+, CD8+, or CD8+CD57+ T cells (not recorded which) from PBMCs. The receptors stem from a human donor with aplastic anemia. The CDR3 runs from the conserved cysteine through the conserved F or W.

TRBJ2-1 | TRBV15 | CATSRGTGGVNEQFF
TRBJ2-7 | TRBV7-9 | CASSPISYEQYF
TRBJ1-2 | TRBV7-8 | CASSAGPRGYTF
TRBJ2-7 | TRBV28 | CASSLTPGQGGEQYF
TRBJ1-3 | TRBV10-3 | CAISDPDSGNTIYF
TRBJ2-1 | TRBV9 | CASAGGATSIQFF
TRBJ1-2 | TRBV2 | CASIGIYGYTF
TRBJ1-2 | TRBV19 | CASSKPGMEGGYTF
TRBJ2-7 | TRBV20-1 | CSARKLRTDDTYEQYF
TRBJ1-4 | TRBV12-3/TRBV12-4 | CASSLSQFATNEKLFF
TRBJ2-5 | TRBV28 | CASRWTSGETQYF
TRBJ2-6 | TRBV4-3 | CASSQDRGTGANVLTF
TRBJ2-1 | TRBV7-3 | CASSQTRGAYNEQFF
TRBJ1-1 | TRBV5-1 | CASSLDRMNTEAFF
TRBJ2-1 | TRBV24-1 | CATSDPGTDYNEQFF
TRBJ2-7 | TRBV7-9 | CASNRPGRFDEQYF
TRBJ2-5 | TRBV4-1 | CASSQDPSPQETQYF
TRBJ1-1 | TRBV20-1 | CSAIRSMLVDTEAFF
TRBJ2-7 | TRBV7-9 | CASSLIGTAHEQYF
TRBJ1-1 | TRBV12-3/TRBV12-4 | CASSFFAQRDTEAFF
TRBJ2-7 | TRBV7-9 | CASSLADDTGSYEQYF
TRBJ2-2 | TRBV9 | CASSEGNTGELFF
TRBJ1-1 | TRBV19 | CASSLRDRGNTEAFF
TRBJ1-1 | TRBV10-3 | CAIREGWANTEAFF
TRBJ2-3 | TRBV9 | CASSGEGYTQYF